These 20 T cell receptor beta chains originate from one sample sequenced in a study of prognosis after radiotherapy for stage I lung cancer. The study amplified the TCR beta CDR3 region from genomic DNA. This amplification was carried out by two rounds of multiplex PCR. Primers specific to each TRBV and TRBJ gene were used in first-round PCR. TCRdb re-called the multiplex PCR reads with MiXCR, one entry per CDR3 protein. This table holds tens of thousands of distinct CDR3 sequences, around a third found once. Specimen: PBMCs, collected before or after stereotactic body radiation therapy (not recorded which). All receptors come from a donor aged 50 or older with non-small cell lung cancer.

A note on this clonotype: This may stem from a read error, because a much larger clone lies one nucleotide away. The CDR3 does not close with the conserved phenylalanine or tryptophan, likely indicating a read error. The rearrangement uses TRBV29-1 and TRBJ1-5; D ambiguous. Trimming left V 3 bases short and J 6 bases short, with 12 bases between. Germline CDR1 is SQVTM and CDR2 is ANQGSEA. This CDR3 has 13 amino acids. CDR3 DNA sequence: TGCAGCGTTGATATCGGACTGGGTCAGCCCCAGCATTCT. This translates into CSVDIGLGQPQHS.

By proportion, this clonotype is medium-sized. The rearrangement joins TRBV27 to TRBJ1-2; 7 nucleotides line up with TRBD1. The trim removed 5 bases at V and 4 bases at J, leaving 10 bases unmatched. The CDR3 sequence is 15 residues long. In germline, CDR1 is MNHEY, CDR2 SMNVEV (reference sequence). The CDR3 spells CASSPLTGNFYGYTF. Here the CDR3 DNA reads TGTGCCAGCAGTCCTTTGACAGGGAATTTCTATGGCTACACCTTC.

This clonotype was counted ten times or more. This chain uses TRBV12-3 or TRBV12-4 with TRBJ2-1; TRBD2 agrees at 8 bases. After removal of 3 bases from V and 3 bases from J, the junction contained 4 bases not matched to a gene. The CDR3 sequence is 15 residues long. The CDR3 DNA follows: TGTGCCAGCAGTTTCATCGGGGGGGGCTACAATGAGCAGTTCTTC. This gives the protein CASSFIGGGYNEQFF.

This clonotype was detected ten times or more. V gene TRBV19 combines with J gene TRBJ2-7, with 8 bases identical to TRBD1. Looked up from germline, CDR1 is LNHDA and CDR2 is SQIVND (reference sequence). This CDR3 is built from 13 residues. V shed 6 bases and J 2 bases; nucleotides not matched to a gene: 3. The CDR3 DNA follows: TGTGCCAGTAGCGAACAGGGGGCCTACGAGCAGTACTTC. It translates to CASSEQGAYEQYF.

By share of the sample, this clonotype is medium-sized (0.01 to 0.1%). This rearrangement joins TRBV28 to TRBJ2-7; 8 nucleotides match TRBD1. CDR1 is MDHEN, CDR2 SYDVKM, per germline. This CDR3 comprises 13 residues. V was clipped by 6 bases and J by 1 base; unmatched bases: 2. The chain's CDR3 is CASSDRGSYEQYF. The CDR3 nucleotides are TGTGCCAGCAGCGACAGGGGTTCCTACGAGCAGTACTTC.

At least ten counts were recorded for this clonotype. This chain uses TRBV28 with TRBJ1-2; a weak D match, TRBD1 (5 bases). Trimming left V 2 bases short and J 5 bases short, with 9 bases between. The CDR3 has 13 amino acids. Looked up from germline, CDR1 is MDHEN and CDR2 is SYDVKM. CDR3 nucleotide sequence: TGTGCCAGCAGTTTAAGGGGCAGTTATGGCTACACCTTC. Its translation is CASSLRGSYGYTF.

Points on this clonotype: A far larger clone differs by one base, so this is likely a read error. This chain joins TRBV6-2 or TRBV6-3 and TRBJ2-7; D uncertain. Germline assignment: CDR1 MNHEY and CDR2 SVGEGT. Trimming removed 7 bases at V and 2 bases at J, with 12 bases between. The CDR3 has 13 amino acids. The DNA of the CDR3 is TGTGCCAGCATTTTCACACGAACCTACGAGCAGTACTTC. Translated: CASIFTRTYEQYF.

This clonotype was recorded at least ten times. This chain links TRBV19 with TRBJ1-1, with TRBD1 as a possible D gene (5 bases). V was trimmed by 3 bases and J by 4 bases, leaving 12 bases between them. The CDR3 has 14 residues. Germline values: CDR1 LNHDA, CDR2 SQIVND (reference sequence). CDR3 in DNA: TGTGCCAGTAGTATCGACACAGGAGGCACTGAAGCTTTCTTT. This gives the protein CASSIDTGGTEAFF.

Worth noting for this clonotype: A read error may explain this, as a much larger clone is one base away. V usage is TRBV2 and J usage is TRBJ2-3; D remains ambiguous. The CDR3 consists of 15 residues. Trimming removed 6 bases at V and 2 bases at J, with 15 bases between. The germline gives CDR1 SNHLY, CDR2 FYNNEI. The CDR3 region has the DNA TGTGCCAGCAGCGACTCAGTCCGACTCACAGATACGCAGTATTTT. Protein: CASSDSVRLTDTQYF. The whole variable domain, remainder taken from reference TRBV2 and TRBJ2-3, is EPEVTQTPSHQVTQMGQEVILRCVPISNHLYFYWYRQILGQKVEFLVSFYNNEISEKSEIFDDQFSVERPDGSNFTLKIRSTKLEDSAMYFCASSDSVRLTDTQYFGPGTRLTVL.

This clonotype showed up many times. The CDR3 loop is CASSVQGWNQPQHF. CDR3 coding DNA: TGTGCCAGCAGTGTACAAGGGTGGAATCAGCCCCAGCATTTT. The chain uses TRBV12-3 or TRBV12-4 and TRBJ1-5, with no clear D. This CDR3 contains 14 residues. Trimming shortened V by 5 bases and J by 4 bases, and 12 bases separated the two germline ends.

V gene TRBV29-1 combines with J gene TRBJ1-4; D may be TRBD1 (5 bases). CDR1 is SQVTM, CDR2 ANQGSEA, per germline. CDR3 length: 12 amino acids. The V gene lost 4 bases and the J gene lost 4 bases, with 7 bases spanning the gap. CDR3 DNA: TGCAGCGTTGCCAGGGTTAATGAAAAACTGTTTTTT. It is translated as CSVARVNEKLFF.

This clonotype is deemed medium-sized. The chain has TRBV12-3 or TRBV12-4 and TRBJ2-1; possible D gene TRBD1, 6 bases. The V end lost 5 bases, the J end lost 0 bases, and 11 bases lay between the germline ends. The CDR3 has 15 residues. Written as DNA, the CDR3 is TGTGCCAGCAGTCCGGGACACAGCTCCTACAATGAGCAGTTCTTC. This sequence encodes CASSPGHSSYNEQFF.

This clonotype was observed at least ten times. This chain links TRBV28 with TRBJ2-1; the D gene is possibly TRBD1 (5 bases). The CDR3 consists of 14 residues. V dropped 8 bases and J dropped 3 bases, with 14 bases sitting between them. Germline V lookup: CDR1 MDHEN, CDR2 SYDVKM. The CDR3 is CASSPVDIYNEQFF. As DNA, the CDR3 is TGTGCCAGCTCCCCAGTGGACATCTACAATGAGCAGTTCTTC.

Note on this clonotype: A far larger clone is only one base removed, so a read error is likely. The chain is built from TRBV6-2 or TRBV6-3 and TRBJ2-1; D is unresolved. Germline CDR1 is MNHEY and CDR2 is SVGEGT. The CDR3 length is 14 residues. CDR3 nucleotide sequence: TGTGCCAACAGTCCGGGCCTGGGTGTCAATGAGCAGTTCTTC. Its translation is CANSPGLGVNEQFF.

This chain uses TRBV6-1 with TRBJ1-2; D may be TRBD1 (5 bases). With 4 bases removed from V and 5 bases from J, the gap between germline ends came to 17 bases. From germline, CDR1 is MNHNS and CDR2 SASEGT. The CDR3 length is 15 residues. This CDR3 is CASSVPGAGSYGYTF. The CDR3 DNA follows: TGTGCCAGCAGTGTCCCTGGGGCAGGGTCTTATGGCTACACCTTC.

In its sample, this clonotype was seen many times. V gene TRBV5-6 combines with J gene TRBJ2-3; 7 nucleotides agree with TRBD2. CDR1 SGHDT and CDR2 YYEEEE come from the germline V gene. This CDR3 comprises 17 residues. The J segment lost 2 bases and the V segment lost 4 bases, leaving 13 bases of the junction unmatched. The CDR3 nucleotides read TGTGCCAGCAGCCCGGGACTAATGAACGGAGACACAGATACGCAGTATTTT. Amino acid sequence: CASSPGLMNGDTDTQYF.

This clonotype was counted at least ten times. This chain's CDR3 is CASRLTGGKNIQYF. CDR3 in DNA: TGTGCCAGCAGGTTGACAGGGGGTAAAAACATTCAGTACTTC. This sequence joins TRBV28 and TRBJ2-4; 9 bases map to TRBD1. The CDR3 loop spans 14 amino acids. Trimming took 6 bases from V and 4 from J; bases not matched to a gene: 4. CDR1 and CDR2 from the germline V gene are MDHEN and SYDVKM.

This clonotype occurred many times. This chain links TRBV19 with TRBJ1-5; TRBD1 aligns across 9 bases. CDR3 length equals 18 residues. J gave up 0 bases and V 4 bases, and 10 bases lay outside the gene matches. Germline V gives CDR1 LNHDA, CDR2 SQIVND (reference sequence). Written as DNA, the CDR3 is TGTGCCAGTAGTACGGTGGACAGGGGCATTGATAGCAATCAGCCCCAGCATTTT. Its translation is CASSTVDRGIDSNQPQHF.

A word on this clonotype: Its ends do not fully match the called genes, so a read error is possible. J is TRBJ2-7 and V is TRBV6-1, with D possibly being TRBD2 (5 bases). The CDR3 extends over 14 amino acids. Germline CDR1 reads MNHNS; CDR2 reads SASEGT. The CDR3 sequence is CAIIYERSDWERYF. As DNA, the CDR3 is TGTGCCATCATCTACGAGCGGTCTGATTGGGAGCGGTACTTC.

Details on this clonotype: This likely reflects a read error, since a far larger clone is one base away. The chain carries TRBV6-6 and TRBJ2-7; D unclear. V shed 4 bases and J shed 4 bases, with 11 bases lying between them. Germline loops: CDR1 MNHNY, CDR2 SVGAGI (reference sequence). The CDR3 length is 13 residues. This CDR3 reads CASSSPLVYEQYF. The CDR3 region has the DNA TGTGCCAGCAGTTCGCCCCTAGTGTACGAGCAGTACTTC.